This is a list of T cell receptor beta chains from one sample in a study of T cell repertoires in cytomegalovirus infection. Antigen specificity for these receptors is unknown. Each CDR3 protein gets one entry after TCRdb re-called the reads with MiXCR. The repertoire holds 250,000 to 400,000 distinct CDR3 sequences, with roughly 25% as singletons. The source was cultured PBMCs, collected from culture after CMV antigen stimulation. All receptors come from a human donor in good health (CMV status not recorded). Some clones in this sample may be carry-over from other donors' samples. CDR3s include the opening cysteine and the closing phenylalanine or tryptophan. The D gene is left open where the match is weak. Rows may omit the clone size; those that give it use once, few, many or a size class.

abundance	d_gene	v_gene	j_gene	CDR3nt	CDR3aa
many	-	TRBV7-2	TRBJ1-6	TGTGCCAGCAGCCCTGGACCGCTGGGCAATTCACCCCTCCACTTT	CASSPGPLGNSPLHF
few	TRBD2	TRBV7-9	TRBJ2-1	TGTGCCAGCAGCTCCCAGGTTAGGGGGCGGCTAGCGGGAGGGCCCTACAATGAGCAGTTCTTC	CASSSQVRGRLAGGPYNEQFF
-	-	TRBV7-3	TRBJ2-1	TGTGCCAGCAGCTTAGGGGGGGCGGGAGCTTCGGCCAATGAGCAGTTCTTC	CASSLGGAGASANEQFF
few	-	TRBV6-6	TRBJ2-2	TGTGCCACCGCTGGAGCGCGAGCGAACACCGGGGAGCTGTTTTTT	CATAGARANTGELFF
once	-	TRBV20-1	TRBJ1-3	TGCAGTGCTAGAGATCGGGGAAGGTCTGGAAACACCATATATTTT	CSARDRGRSGNTIYF
-	TRBD2	TRBV10-3	TRBJ2-1	TGTGCCATCAGGACTAGCTCCACCTACAATGAGCAGTTCTTC	CAIRTSSTYNEQFF
few	-	TRBV27	TRBJ2-1	TGTGCCAGCGGGTCCCTGGGGGGAAGATTTGGGGTTGAGCAGTTCTTC	CASGSLGGRFGVEQFF
-	-	TRBV12-3/TRBV12-4	TRBJ2-1	TGTGCCAGCATGCCGGGAGTAAGCGCTGAGCAGTTCTTC	CASMPGVSAEQFF
-	-	TRBV10-3	TRBJ2-1	TGTGCCATCAAACAGGGACCTTCCTCCTACAATGAGCAGTTCTTC	CAIKQGPSSYNEQFF
-	TRBD2	TRBV14	TRBJ2-1	TGTGCCAGCAGCCAACTTAGCGGGAGGTCGATCAATGAGCAGTTCTTC	CASSQLSGRSINEQFF
-	-	TRBV5-6	TRBJ1-1	TGTGCCAGCAGCCTGGGCCTATTGACAGGGAACACTGAAGCTTTCTTT	CASSLGLLTGNTEAFF
few	-	TRBV28	TRBJ2-1	TGTGCCAGCAGTTTGGGGGGCGGCCCCTACAATGAGCAGTTCTTC	CASSLGGGPYNEQFF
-	-	TRBV20-1	TRBJ2-3	TGCAGTGCTAGGAGACTAGAGGGCGCAGATACGCAGTATTTT	CSARRLEGADTQYF
few	TRBD2	TRBV6-2/TRBV6-3	TRBJ2-1	TGTGCCAGCAGTTACAGGGCTAGCGGGGCTATCTACAATGAGCAGTTCTTC	CASSYRASGAIYNEQFF
many	TRBD2	TRBV12-3/TRBV12-4	TRBJ2-1	TGTGCCAGCAGTTTGGAGACTAGCGGATACAATGAGCAGTTCTTC	CASSLETSGYNEQFF
-	TRBD2	TRBV6-1	TRBJ2-3	TGTGCCAGCAGACTAGCGGGAGTGGTAGATACGCAGTATTTT	CASRLAGVVDTQYF
-	-	TRBV18	TRBJ1-2	TGTGCCAGCTCACCACCGAACAGGGACTATGGCTACACCTTC	CASSPPNRDYGYTF
few	-	TRBV27	TRBJ1-2	TGTGCCAGCAGTCCTACGGGTTATGGGACACCCTATGGCTACACCTTC	CASSPTGYGTPYGYTF
-	TRBD2	TRBV4-1	TRBJ2-1	TGCGCCAGCAGCCAAAGGATAGCGGGCGAATACAATGAGCAGTTCTTC	CASSQRIAGEYNEQFF
-	-	TRBV5-1	TRBJ2-5	TGCGCCAGCAGCTCGGACAGTTTAGAGACCCAGTACTTC	CASSSDSLETQYF
few	-	TRBV14	TRBJ1-2	TGTGCCAGCAGCCCCAACTGGGGCTATGGCTACACCTTC	CASSPNWGYGYTF
-	-	TRBV6-8	TRBJ1-5	TGTGCCAGCAGTCAGGGCAAAGCCCAGCATTTT	CASSQGKAQHF
many	TRBD1	TRBV7-2	TRBJ1-6	TGTGCCAGCAGCCGAAGACAGGGCCTCGGTTCACCCCTCCACTTT	CASSRRQGLGSPLHF
-	-	TRBV19	TRBJ2-1	TGTGCCAGTAGTATGGCGCCCTGGAGGGGAGATGAGCAGTTCTTC	CASSMAPWRGDEQFF
few	TRBD2	TRBV6-5	TRBJ2-1	TGTGCCAGCAGTCGGGAGGGGAGGGTCAATGAGCAGTTCTTC	CASSREGRVNEQFF
many	TRBD1	TRBV7-3	TRBJ1-2	TGTGCCAGCAGCGTCACAGGGGGGAACTATGGCTACACCTTC	CASSVTGGNYGYTF